Detailed here is one T cell receptor (beta chain). Libraries were prepared by immunoSEQ multiplex PCR; TCRdb keeps only in-frame clonotypes and omits some of them. The sample records tens of thousands of clones, 65% to 85% being singletons. Germline trimming cut 2 bases from V and 1 base from J; bases unmatched to any gene: 3. Germline V gene sequence: CDR1 LNHDA, CDR2 SQIVND (reference sequence). The CDR3 sequence is 15 residues long. The entry originates in a study of OX40 agonist ivuxolimab in advanced cancers. Overall study: Antecedent anti-PD-1, anti-PD-L1 or anti-CTLA-4 therapy was permissible, with roughly 36% having received some.

Baseline was the first blood sampling point, followed by cycle 4 day 1 and cycle 7 day 1. Sequencing was performed on CD4+ or CD8+ T cells sorted from blood, taken in a trial of the OX40 agonist ivuxolimab. The TCR sequence derives from an adult with an advanced solid tumor such as melanoma, head and neck, liver or kidney cancer. V gene TRBV19 combines with J gene TRBJ2-7; TRBD1 agrees at 9 bases. CDR3 coding DNA: TGTGCCAGTAGTATAAGGACAGGGGATTCCTACGAGCAGTACTTC. Its translation is CASSIRTGDSYEQYF.